The 12 T cell receptor beta chains listed next were all sequenced from one sample in a study of T-cell memory formation after mild COVID-19. From the 5' RACE reads, TCRdb called clonotypes with MiXCR, one entry per CDR3 protein. The table lists roughly 380,000 distinct CDR3 sequences, around 27% of them singletons. Sample: PBMCs or a T cell subset sorted from them (not recorded which). These receptors were collected from an adult woman who had mild COVID-19 (a few samples of this study predate the infection). Cell type and time point are not known.

This clonotype was detected many times. For the CDR3, the DNA is TGTGCCAGCAGTTACGCTAGCGGGAGTCTTCCTTACAATGAGCAGTTCTTC. Amino acid sequence: CASSYASGSLPYNEQFF. This chain uses TRBV6-2 or TRBV6-3 with TRBJ2-1, with 10 bases that match TRBD2. V gave up 2 bases and J gave up 4 bases; unmatched junction bases: 8. The length of the CDR3 is 17 residues. In germline, CDR1 is MNHEY, CDR2 SVGEGT.

The table lists this clonotype with a few counts. The chain is built from TRBV10-3 and TRBJ2-5; 9 bases fit TRBD2. The CDR3 has 13 amino acids. The J segment lost 3 bases and the V segment lost 11 bases, leaving 7 bases of the junction unmatched. Germline-derived CDR1 and CDR2 are ENHRY and SYGVKD. The CDR3 protein is CALRASGEETQYF. The CDR3 DNA is TGTGCCTTACGAGCTAGCGGGGAAGAGACCCAGTACTTC.

The chain couples TRBV25-1 to TRBJ2-2; D call uncertain. The CDR3 spans 13 residues. CDR1 is MGHDK and CDR2 is SYGVNS in the germline V gene. V lost 6 bases and J 10 bases, leaving 15 bases between the germline ends. The CDR3 bases are TGTGCCAGCAGCGCCCTCGAGATAAAGGAGCTGTTTTTT. The encoded protein is CASSALEIKELFF.

The rearrangement uses TRBV4-1 and TRBJ1-6; 8 bases are shared with TRBD1. This CDR3 spans 16 amino acids. V lost 3 bases, J lost 3 bases, and 4 bases stayed unmatched. The V gene's germline CDR1 is MGHRA and CDR2 YSYEKL. CDR3 sequence: CASSQRQGNYNSPLHF. DNA of the CDR3: TGCGCCAGCAGCCAGAGACAGGGGAACTATAATTCACCCCTCCACTTT.

In this sample, this clonotype turned up a few times. The gene calls are TRBV7-2 and TRBJ1-5; D is undetermined. Per the germline V gene, CDR1 is SGHTA and CDR2 is FQGNSA. The CDR3 is 15 amino acids. The V and J ends lost 5 bases and 0 bases respectively, with 11 bases between them. For the CDR3, the DNA is TGTGCCAGCAGCAACATTCCTGGTAGCAATCAGCCCCAGCATTTT. Its translation: CASSNIPGSNQPQHF.

The genes are TRBV7-3 and TRBJ1-1, with TRBD1 identical over 8 bases. CDR3 length: 14 amino acids. Germline V CDR1 and CDR2: SGHTA, FQGTGA. V dropped 6 bases and J dropped 7; count of bases not matched to a gene: 10. The CDR3 is CASSTGGMGFEAFF. Here the CDR3 DNA reads TGTGCCAGCAGTACAGGGGGAATGGGGTTTGAAGCTTTCTTT. The whole variable domain, remainder taken from reference TRBV7-3 and TRBJ1-1, is GAGVSQTPSNKVTEKGKYVELRCDPISGHTALYWYRQSLGQGPEFLIYFQGTGAADDSGLPNDRFFAVRPEGSVSTLKIQRTERGDSAVYLCASSTGGMGFEAFFGQGTRLTVV.

The chain joins TRBV5-1 to TRBJ2-3; 9 bases are a match to TRBD2. CDR3 length: 15 residues. V shed 2 bases and J 4 bases; nucleotides not matched to a gene: 5. Germline loops: CDR1 SGHRS, CDR2 YFSETQ. Written as DNA, the CDR3 is TGCGCCAGCAGCTTAGCGGGGGGCGTCGCAGATACGCAGTATTTT. Protein: CASSLAGGVADTQYF.

This clonotype came up a few times. This sequence joins TRBV5-6 and TRBJ1-5; D uncertain. V was clipped by 1 base and J by 3 bases, with 14 bases between them. The CDR3 is 16 amino acids. Germline V CDR1 and CDR2: SGHDT, YYEEEE. CDR3 residues: CASSLSNSGLNQPQHF. For the CDR3, the DNA is TGTGCCAGCAGCTTGTCGAACAGTGGGCTCAATCAGCCCCAGCATTTT.

The chain couples TRBV5-6 to TRBJ1-1; a weak D match, TRBD1 (6 bases). V was pared by 3 bases and J by 7 bases, with 19 bases between. The V gene's germline CDR1 is SGHDT and CDR2 YYEEEE. CDR3 length equals 15 residues. Here the CDR3 reads CASSSRVGQRYEAFF. In DNA, the CDR3 is TGTGCCAGCAGCTCCCGGGTAGGACAGCGCTATGAAGCTTTCTTT.

This chain connects TRBV7-9 to TRBJ2-5; D not certain. The CDR3 extends over 13 amino acids. Germline V gene data show CDR1 as SEHNR and CDR2 as FQNEAQ (reference sequence). Deletions cut 4 bases from V and 0 bases from J, with 6 bases between. The DNA for the CDR3 is TGTGCCAGCAGCTCTACGGACCAAGAGACCCAGTACTTC. Amino acid sequence: CASSSTDQETQYF.

The rearrangement links TRBV20-1 to TRBJ1-1, with 10 bases lining up with TRBD1. The CDR3 length is 16 residues. With 2 bases clipped from V and 6 bases from J, the junction kept 12 bases outside the gene matches. Looked up from germline, CDR1 is DFQATT and CDR2 is SNEGSKA (reference sequence). The CDR3 DNA follows: TGCAGTGCTAGAACCCTCCCGGGACAGGGGCGCGCTGAAGCTTTCTTT. It specifies CSARTLPGQGRAEAFF.

The chain combines TRBV20-1 with TRBJ1-2, with D possibly matching TRBD1 (6 bases). Trimming removed 4 bases at V and 4 bases at J, with 13 bases between. The CDR3 sequence is 13 residues long. Per the germline V gene, CDR1 is DFQATT and CDR2 is SNEGSKA (reference sequence). The CDR3 is CSANSDRTYGYTF. The CDR3 nucleotides read TGCAGTGCTAACTCGGACAGAACCTATGGCTACACCTTC.